One sample yielded the 18 T cell receptor beta chains listed below, sequenced in a study of cytomegalovirus exposure and HLA in healthy donors. Assay: immunoSEQ multiplex PCR; the TCRdb copy retains only in-frame clones and omits some. The sample shows around 98,000 clones, around nine tenths of them seen only once. The specimen was PBMCs. Every receptor here comes from a young woman in good health and CMV-seronegative.

This sequence joins TRBV14 and TRBJ2-2; no definite D call. The V gene lost 2 bases and the J gene lost 4 bases, with 8 bases spanning the gap. Germline loops: CDR1 SGHDN, CDR2 FVKESK. The CDR3 is made up of 14 amino acids. CDR3 sequence (DNA): TGTGCCAGCAGCCAATTCCTTAGCACCGGGGAGCTGTTTTTT. Protein product: CASSQFLSTGELFF.

The chain employs TRBV5-1 and TRBJ1-1; 9 bases are a match to TRBD1. With V trimmed by 2 bases and J by 4 bases, 6 bases remained unmatched. This CDR3 contains 15 residues. From germline, CDR1 is SGHRS and CDR2 YFSETQ. The CDR3 sequence is CASSFGDREATEAFF. As DNA, the CDR3 is TGCGCCAGCAGCTTTGGGGACAGGGAGGCCACTGAAGCTTTCTTT.

The chain carries TRBV6-5 and TRBJ1-5, with 7 bases that match TRBD1. Germline trimming cut 6 bases from V and 3 bases from J; bases unmatched to any gene: 5. CDR1 is MNHEY and CDR2 is SVGAGI in the germline V gene. This CDR3 spans 14 amino acids. CDR3 in amino acids: CASSPDRPNQPQHF. The CDR3 nucleotides are TGTGCCAGCAGCCCGGACAGGCCCAATCAGCCCCAGCATTTT.

This chain uses TRBV6-1 with TRBJ2-7; TRBD2 matches at 10 bases. CDR3 size: 16 residues. Per the germline V gene, CDR1 is MNHNS and CDR2 is SASEGT. V trimming: 4 bases; J trimming: 2 bases; junction bases outside the gene matches: 8. The CDR3 coding sequence is TGTGCCAGCAGTGGCCTTAGCGGGGGGACGACCTACGAGCAGTACTTC. Its translation: CASSGLSGGTTYEQYF.

The chain recombines TRBV5-1 with TRBJ1-2, with D maybe TRBD1 (6 bases). The CDR3 extends over 15 amino acids. With 4 bases removed from V and 6 bases from J, the gap between germline ends came to 19 bases. The germline gives CDR1 SGHRS, CDR2 YFSETQ. The CDR3 DNA sequence: TGCGCCAGCAGCCCGAGTTGGGAGGGGGAGAATGGCTACACCTTC. It encodes CASSPSWEGENGYTF.

V and J are TRBV27 and TRBJ1-2; 8 bases are a match to TRBD1. In germline, CDR1 is MNHEY, CDR2 SMNVEV (reference sequence). V was pared by 2 bases and J by 3 bases, with 5 bases of the junction left unmatched. The CDR3 consists of 15 residues. As DNA, the CDR3 is TGTGCCAGCAGTTTAGCACAGGGGGTGTACTATGGCTACACCTTC. The encoded protein is CASSLAQGVYYGYTF.

J is TRBJ1-5 and V is TRBV6-5; weak D call: TRBD1 (6 bases). V lost 4 bases to trimming and J lost 3 bases, with 10 bases between them. CDR1 and CDR2 from the germline V gene are MNHEY and SVGAGI. This CDR3 contains 14 residues. CDR3 sequence: CASSSTGTNQPQHF. The CDR3, as DNA: TGTGCCAGCAGTTCCACAGGGACCAATCAGCCCCAGCATTTT.

The chain links TRBV5-1 to TRBJ1-1, with 7 bases identical to TRBD1. Germline CDR1 reads SGHRS; CDR2 reads YFSETQ. V lost 4 bases and J lost 4; bases outside the gene matches: 16. This CDR3 has 17 residues. DNA of the CDR3: TGCGCCAGCAGCCCACACCGGGACAGTTGGTATGGCACTGAAGCTTTCTTT. Protein: CASSPHRDSWYGTEAFF.

The CDR3 DNA reads as TGTGCCAGCTCACCATACGAGGGACATAACTACGAGCAGTACTTC. This codes for CASSPYEGHNYEQYF. The chain carries TRBV18 and TRBJ2-7; a possible D gene is TRBD1 (6 bases). The CDR3 sequence is 15 residues long. Between the trimmed V and J ends, which lost 2 bases and 3 bases, there was a span of 14 bases. CDR1 and CDR2 (germline): KGHSH, LQKENI.

The chain recombines TRBV7-3 with TRBJ1-3; weak D call: TRBD1 (5 bases). There are 13 residues in the CDR3. Trimming took off 4 bases at V and 7 bases at J, with 11 bases between the two ends. Germline CDR1 is SGHTA and CDR2 is FQGTGA. For the CDR3, the DNA is TGTGCCAGCAGCTCTGGCGGGGCGAACACCATATATTTT. It codes for CASSSGGANTIYF.

The chain recombines TRBV6-4 with TRBJ1-2, with 8 positions matching TRBD1. Germline values: CDR1 MRHNA, CDR2 SNTAGT. The CDR3 is made up of 13 amino acids. The V segment lost 6 bases and the J segment 8 bases; nucleotides outside the gene matches: 8. The CDR3 protein is CASSIQSGGGYTF. CDR3 nucleotide sequence: TGTGCCAGCAGCATACAATCAGGGGGCGGCTACACCTTC.

The rearrangement links TRBV10-3 to TRBJ1-1; possible D gene TRBD1, 6 bases. The length of the CDR3 is 15 residues. The V gene lost 3 bases and the J gene lost 3 bases, with 14 bases spanning the gap. The germline CDR1 and CDR2 sequences are ENHRY and SYGVKD. In DNA, the CDR3 is TGTGCCATCAGTGAATTGGACAGTGGGGACACTGAAGCTTTCTTT. Amino acid sequence: CAISELDSGDTEAFF.

This chain links TRBV7-9 with TRBJ1-4, with 10 bases identical to TRBD1. The germline gives CDR1 SEHNR, CDR2 FQNEAQ (reference sequence). There are 15 residues in the CDR3. J gave up 6 bases and V 3 bases, and 4 bases lay outside the gene matches. The CDR3 nucleotides are TGTGCCAGCAGCTTTTACGGGACAGGGGATGAAAAACTGTTTTTT. Translation: CASSFYGTGDEKLFF. Looking up the rest from reference TRBV7-9 and TRBJ1-4 gives the full variable domain: DTGVSQNPRHKITKRGQNVTFRCDPISEHNRLYWYRQTLGQGPEFLTYFQNEAQLEKSRLLSDRFSAERPKGSFSTLEIQRTEQGDSAMYLCASSFYGTGDEKLFFGSGTQLSVL.

Details on this clone: Different DNA sequences within this sample yield the same CDR3. The chain links TRBV5-1 to TRBJ1-5; D might be TRBD1 (5 bases). The CDR3 length is 13 residues. Between the trimmed V and J ends, which lost 4 bases and 4 bases, there was a span of 9 bases. Germline V lookup: CDR1 SGHRS, CDR2 YFSETQ. CDR3 sequence (DNA): TGCGCCAGCAGCCGTGACAGAAATCAGCCCCAGCATTTT. This translates into CASSRDRNQPQHF.

V is TRBV18 and J is TRBJ2-7, with 7 bases fitting TRBD1. Losses at the gene ends were 1 base for V and 4 bases for J; bases not matched to a gene: 7. Germline V CDR1 and CDR2: KGHSH, LQKENI. This CDR3 is 15 amino acids long. The DNA of the CDR3 is TGTGCCAGCTCACCACTGCCAGGGGGTAATTACGAGCAGTACTTC. Its protein product is CASSPLPGGNYEQYF.

Notes on this clone: Other DNA sequences in this specimen translate into the identical CDR3. This chain links TRBV20-1 with TRBJ1-1; D gene ambiguous. The length of the CDR3 is 11 residues. Germline CDR1 DFQATT, CDR2 SNEGSKA (reference sequence). Between the trimmed V and J ends, which lost 4 bases and 4 bases, there was a span of 7 bases. The DNA of the CDR3 is TGCAGTGCTATTTCCCGCACTGAAGCTTTCTTT. Its protein product is CSAISRTEAFF.

The rearrangement uses TRBV7-8 and TRBJ2-2, with D tentatively TRBD1 (7 bases). This CDR3 has 17 amino acids. Trimming removed 5 bases from V and 5 bases from J, with 21 bases in between. Germline lookup yields CDR1 SGHVS and CDR2 FQNEAQ. The CDR3 nucleotides are TGTGCCAGCAGCCCTGGTGGGGGGACAGTGAGGACCGGGGAGCTGTTTTTT. Translating it yields CASSPGGGTVRTGELFF.

This chain uses TRBV6-5 with TRBJ2-5, with D tentatively TRBD1 (5 bases). Germline V gene lookup returns CDR1 MNHEY and CDR2 SVGAGI. CDR3 length equals 13 residues. Deletions cut 8 bases from V and 5 bases from J, with 15 bases between. The CDR3 loop reads CASASGWSETQYF. The CDR3, as DNA: TGTGCCAGCGCATCAGGGTGGTCGGAGACCCAGTACTTC.